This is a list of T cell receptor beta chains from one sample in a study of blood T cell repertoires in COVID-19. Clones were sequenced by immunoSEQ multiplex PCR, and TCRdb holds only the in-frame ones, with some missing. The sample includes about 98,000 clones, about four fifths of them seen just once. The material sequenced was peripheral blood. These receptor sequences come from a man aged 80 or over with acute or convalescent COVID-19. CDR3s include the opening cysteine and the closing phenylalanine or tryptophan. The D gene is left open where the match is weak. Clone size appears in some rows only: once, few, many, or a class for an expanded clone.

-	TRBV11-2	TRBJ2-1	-	CASSPRTPGIELGNEQFF	TGTGCCAGCAGCCCTAGGACACCAGGGATCGAACTTGGCAATGAGCAGTTCTTC
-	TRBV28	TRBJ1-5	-	CASSSTGTQDSNQPQHF	TGTGCCAGCAGTTCTACTGGGACACAAGATAGCAATCAGCCCCAGCATTTT
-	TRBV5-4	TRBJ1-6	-	CASRQGGTNSPLHF	TGTGCCAGCAGGCAGGGAGGAACTAATTCACCCCTCCACTTT
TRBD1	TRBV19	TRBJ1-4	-	CASSILGGKEKLFF	TGTGCCAGTAGTATCCTAGGGGGCAAGGAAAAACTGTTTTTT
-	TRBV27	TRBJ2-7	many	CASSLHLSATGEQYF	TGTGCCAGCAGTTTACATCTATCGGCGACGGGCGAGCAGTACTTC
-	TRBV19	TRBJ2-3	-	CASSIVSRSSTDTQYF	TGTGCCAGTAGTATTGTCTCCAGGTCTAGCACAGATACGCAGTATTTT
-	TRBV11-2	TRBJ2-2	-	CASSLQRIDTGELFF	TGTGCCAGCAGCTTACAGCGGATTGACACCGGGGAGCTGTTTTTT
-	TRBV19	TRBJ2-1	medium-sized	CASQRQAHNEQFF	TGTGCCAGTCAACGACAGGCCCACAATGAGCAGTTCTTC
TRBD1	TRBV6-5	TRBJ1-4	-	CASSQIRGQREKLFF	TGTGCCAGCAGTCAGATCAGGGGGCAGCGGGAAAAACTGTTTTTT
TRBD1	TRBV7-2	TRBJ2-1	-	CASSFSGQGLYNEQFF	TGTGCCAGCAGCTTCTCAGGACAGGGTTTATACAATGAGCAGTTCTTC
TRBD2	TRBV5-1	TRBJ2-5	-	CASSLGIAGMETQYF	TGCGCCAGCAGCTTGGGGATAGCGGGAATGGAGACCCAGTACTTC
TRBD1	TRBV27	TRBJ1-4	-	CASSFLRGLNNEKLFF	TGTGCCAGCAGTTTTCTCAGGGGGCTGAATAATGAAAAACTGTTTTTT
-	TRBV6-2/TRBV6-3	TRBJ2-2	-	CASSYTGYTGELFF	TGTGCCAGCAGTTATACGGGTTACACCGGGGAGCTGTTTTTT
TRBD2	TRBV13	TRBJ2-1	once	CASSIAGNNEQFF	TGTGCCAGCAGCATAGCGGGAAACAATGAGCAGTTCTTC
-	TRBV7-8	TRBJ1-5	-	CASQKVPGSNQPQHF	TGTGCCAGCCAAAAAGTCCCCGGGAGCAATCAGCCCCAGCATTTT
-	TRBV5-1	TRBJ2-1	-	CASSLEGVNNEQFF	TGCGCCAGCAGCCTGGAAGGGGTAAACAATGAGCAGTTCTTC
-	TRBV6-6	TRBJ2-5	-	CATFAEGGTQYF	TGTGCCACCTTCGCGGAGGGAGGGACCCAGTACTTC